This T cell receptor (beta chain) was profiled in a study of T cells in Graves' hyperthyroidism and ophthalmopathy. Turning to the study itself: Peripheral blood draws took place at initial diagnosis, ahead of any treatment.

Amplification targeted TCR beta CDR3 regions from RNA transcripts. Carried out on the TCR CDR3, a first-round RT-PCR used the HTBI primer set. From the multiplex PCR reads, TCRdb called clonotypes with MiXCR, one entry per CDR3 protein. The table has a few hundred thousand distinct CDR3 sequences, about 15% seen once. The PBMCs had their origin in around 10 ml of fresh peripheral blood. Per the germline V gene, CDR1 is DFQATT and CDR2 is SNEGSKA (reference sequence). J was trimmed by 8 bases and V by 6 bases; bases with no gene match: 15. The CDR3 has 15 residues. Study outcomes and limitations: Most clonotypes expanded in the thyroid (above 0.001) were also present in blood.

As regards this clonotype: Its specificity is not known.

This TCR derives from a woman under 30 with Graves' hyperthyroidism that later progressed to Graves' ophthalmopathy. The chain is built from TRBV20-1 and TRBJ2-1; 8 bases are a match to TRBD2. The sequencing sample was made of blood. CDR3 protein: CSATPGLAFIYEQFF. The CDR3 coding sequence is TGCAGTGCAACCCCAGGACTAGCTTTTATCTATGAGCAGTTCTTC.